This paragraph reports one T cell receptor beta chain. Its antigen is still unknown. The data were obtained in a study of T cell responses to AZD1222 COVID-19 vaccine. Whole-study findings and limits: Elevations in Spike-specific TCR breadth and depth followed administration of two AZD1222 doses. Variant regions that are unmutated are reportedly the target of nearly half of spike-specific TCRs.

Generated by immunoSEQ multiplex PCR, the TCRdb table keeps only in-frame clones and is missing some. The data hold some 120,000 clones, with around 84% observed a single time. The CDR3 extends over 12 amino acids. Germline-derived CDR1 and CDR2 are MDHEN and SYDVKM. V was pared by 6 bases and J by 7 bases, with 10 bases between. The TCR comes from an adult in good health. Here the sequenced sample was peripheral blood, taken on day 0 of AZD1222 vaccination. The chain employs TRBV28 and TRBJ1-5; D not resolved. CDR3 sequence (DNA): TGTGCCAGCAGGTTCGACGGCCAGCCCCAGCATTTT. Translating gives CASRFDGQPQHF.